Listed below are T cell receptor beta chains from one sample, sequenced in a study of blood T cell repertoires in COVID-19. The repertoire was sequenced with immunoSEQ multiplex PCR; TCRdb's copy has only in-frame clones and lacks some. This table holds 380,000 or so clones, around 87% found once. The sequencing input was PBMCs or T cells enriched from blood (not recorded which). These receptors all stem from a man aged 30-40 years who had recovered from COVID-19. Each CDR3 is given with its conserved first and last residue. The D gene is left open where the match is weak. A row's size may be missing; if present it is once, few, many or a size class.

J gene,V gene,D gene,CDR3 length,clone size,CDR3 DNA,CDR3 protein
TRBJ1-4,TRBV4-1,.,15,.,TGCGCCAGCAGCCATTGGCGGGCAACTAATGAAAAACTGTTTTTT,CASSHWRATNEKLFF
TRBJ2-1,TRBV18,TRBD1,15,.,TGTGCCAGCTCAATACGACAGGGGGGAAACAATGAGCAGTTCTTC,CASSIRQGGNNEQFF
TRBJ1-6,TRBV27,.,15,once,TGTGCCAGCAGCCCCGACAGCTCCTATAATTCACCCCTCCACTTT,CASSPDSSYNSPLHF
TRBJ2-1,TRBV4-2,TRBD2,16,once,TGTGCCAGCAGCCAAGCCAGCGGGGGGGCTAGCAATGAGCAGTTCTTC,CASSQASGGASNEQFF
TRBJ1-4,TRBV13,.,15,.,TGTGCCAGCAGCGCCGACCGGGAGCCTAATGAAAAACTGTTTTTT,CASSADREPNEKLFF
TRBJ1-2,TRBV27,TRBD1,17,.,TGTGCCAGCAGTTTACGACGGGACAGATTTCTTAACTATGGCTACACCTTC,CASSLRRDRFLNYGYTF
TRBJ2-7,TRBV27,.,15,.,TGTGCCAGCAGTACGTTTGGGGGGAACTCCTACGAGCAGTACTTC,CASSTFGGNSYEQYF
TRBJ2-7,TRBV5-1,.,15,.,TGCGCCAGCAGCTCCTCTAGCTTCAGAGACTACGAGCAGTACTTC,CASSSSSFRDYEQYF
TRBJ1-1,TRBV5-1,TRBD1,19,.,TGCGCCAGCAGTTCTTTAGGACCGGGACAGGGGTCGGGCAGCACTGAAGCTTTCTTT,CASSSLGPGQGSGSTEAFF
TRBJ1-5,TRBV5-1,TRBD1,15,.,TGCGCCAGCAGCTTGGGTGGGACAGAGAATCAGCCCCAGCATTTT,CASSLGGTENQPQHF
TRBJ2-7,TRBV2,.,14,.,TGTGCCAGCAGTGGGCAGGAGGTCTCCTACGAGCAGTACTTC,CASSGQEVSYEQYF
TRBJ1-2,TRBV20-1,TRBD1,11,.,TGCAGTGCCAGGGGGGCCTATGGCTACACCTTC,CSARGAYGYTF
TRBJ1-5,TRBV28,.,12,.,TGTGCCAGCCGGGACAACAATCAGCCCCAGCATTTT,CASRDNNQPQHF
TRBJ1-1,TRBV19,.,13,.,TGTGCCAGTATGTACAGGGAGAACACTGAAGCTTTCTTT,CASMYRENTEAFF